This T cell receptor (beta chain) was found in a study of blood T cell repertoires in COVID-19. Background on the study: Spain, Italy and the United States supplied samples that represented acute and convalescent COVID-19. The cDNA or gDNA used as material had been derived from T cells, B-cell-depleted T cells, or PBMCs.

Seattle enrolled patients during active infection and tracked them longitudinally. Between the trimmed V and J ends, which lost 9 bases and 6 bases, there was a span of 7 bases. The germline CDR1 and CDR2 sequences are ENHRY and SYGVKD. The CDR3 has 10 amino acids. As processed by the authors: Researchers report that nucleated cell counts were estimated from reference gene primer amplification. Assay: immunoSEQ multiplex PCR; the TCRdb copy retains only in-frame clones and omits some. Clonal size and the V and J genes are those of that table, whereas D and trimming came from the DNA. Here the sample spans approximately 530,000 clones, 85% to 90% being singletons. This clone was detected once.

This receptor was identified in a woman between 50 and 59 years old with COVID-19, enrolled during active disease. The source material was peripheral blood. The chain links TRBV10-3 to TRBJ2-3; no reliable D call. The CDR3 coding sequence is TGTGCCATTCCGCGGGATACGCAGTATTTT. It is translated as CAIPRDTQYF.